This T cell receptor (beta chain) was sequenced in a study of Graves' ophthalmopathy and Graves' hyperthyroidism. CDR1 ENHRY and CDR2 SYGVKD come from the germline V gene. This CDR3 has 11 amino acids. V lost 7 bases and J 8 bases, leaving 11 bases between the germline ends. The sequenced template was RNA, covering the TCR beta CDR3 region. HTBI primers were employed in first-round RT-PCR, then a second-round multiplex PCR followed. In TCRdb, the multiplex PCR reads were re-called with MiXCR into one record per CDR3 protein. The table lists approximately 700,000 distinct CDR3 sequences, approximately 40% of them singletons. With regard to this clonotype: Since a much larger clone is just one base distant, this may be a read error.

Reliance was placed on clinical symptoms, serum thyroxine, TRAb, thyroid ultrasound and orbital computed tomography for diagnosis. The sample was peripheral blood. The chain is built from TRBV10-3 and TRBJ1-2, with a possible D match to TRBD1 (6 bases). The TCR sequence derives from an adult man with Graves' ophthalmopathy. The CDR3 loop reads CAINSGAGYTF. CDR3 in DNA: TGTGCCATCAACTCAGGGGCAGGCTACACCTTC.